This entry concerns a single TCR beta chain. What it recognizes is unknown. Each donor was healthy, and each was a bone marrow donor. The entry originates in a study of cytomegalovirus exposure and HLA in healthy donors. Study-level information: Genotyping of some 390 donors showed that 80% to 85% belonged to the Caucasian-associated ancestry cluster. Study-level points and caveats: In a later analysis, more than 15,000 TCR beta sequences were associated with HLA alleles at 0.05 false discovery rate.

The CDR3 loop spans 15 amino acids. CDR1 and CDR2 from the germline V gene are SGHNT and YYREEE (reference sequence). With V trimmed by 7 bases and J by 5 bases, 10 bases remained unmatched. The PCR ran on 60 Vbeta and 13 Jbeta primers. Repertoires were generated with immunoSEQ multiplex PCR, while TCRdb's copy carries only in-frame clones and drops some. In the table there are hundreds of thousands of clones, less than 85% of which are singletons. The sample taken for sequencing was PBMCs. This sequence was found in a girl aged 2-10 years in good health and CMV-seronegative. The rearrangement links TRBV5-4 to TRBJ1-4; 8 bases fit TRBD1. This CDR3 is CASPRGRDRNEKLFF. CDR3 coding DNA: TGTGCCAGCCCCCGGGGTAGGGACAGGAATGAAAAACTGTTTTTT.